The clone carrying this T cell receptor beta chain was counted a few times. The antigen is undetermined. Isolated RNA was reverse transcribed in full, so expressed TCRB transcripts were sequenced. TCRdb's copy holds only in-frame clones and misses some; the assay was immunoSEQ multiplex PCR. This sample has under 200,000 clones, with approximately 10% found just once. This sample stems from a study of beta chain features in type 1 diabetes. About the research overall: Cell yields, gender and age were comparable in patients and healthy donors.

A heparinised blood draw that averaged about 100 mL was obtained once from each donor. Based on CD45RO/CCR7/CD25/CD127/CD95/CD27, CD4+ regulatory, stem cell-like memory, naive and central memory cells were sorted. Each of the sorted populations had a purity greater than 98%. Study results and limitations: There was a moderate but significant shortening of TCRB CDR3s in all four CD4+ subsets of Type 1 diabetes patients.

Per germline, CDR1 MNHEY and CDR2 SVGAGI. Trimming shortened V by 5 bases and J by 4 bases, and 18 bases separated the two germline ends. The CDR3 spans 15 residues. This clonotype was sampled from a young man with type 1 diabetes. The rearrangement joins TRBV6-5 to TRBJ2-7, with D possibly being TRBD1 (6 bases). Source material: central memory CD4+ T cells from blood. The CDR3 DNA is TGTGCCAGCAGTCATGGGACACAACGTACGTACGAGCAGTACTTC. This codes for CASSHGTQRTYEQYF.